The rows below give T cell receptor beta chains drawn from one sample of a study of T cells after yellow fever vaccination. TCRdb redid the calling of the 5' RACE reads with MiXCR, one entry per CDR3 protein. The top ten hold roughly 26% of the sample, which has 300,000 to 350,000 distinct CDR3 sequences, roughly 4.3% seen once. Sample: PBMCs, taken 5 days after the yellow fever booster vaccination. Receptors originate from a man between 18 and 35 years old who received the YFV17D yellow fever vaccine. The CDR3 runs from the conserved cysteine through the conserved F or W. Each record gives: D gene, V gene, J gene, clone size, CDR3 DNA, CDR3 protein. D genes are given only for firm matches. Size is stated for part of the rows, as once, few or many counts, or as a class when the clone is expanded.

d_call: .; v_call: TRBV10-3; j_call: TRBJ1-3; clone_size: few; cdr3_nt: TGTGCCATCAGTGAGCCGACGACTTCCCCCGGCACCATATATTTT; cdr3_aa: CAISEPTTSPGTIYF
d_call: TRBD2; v_call: TRBV20-1; j_call: TRBJ2-5; clone_size: .; cdr3_nt: TGCAGTGCTAGAGGGCTAGCGGGGGCTAATCAAGAGACCCAGTACTTC; cdr3_aa: CSARGLAGANQETQYF
d_call: .; v_call: TRBV7-2; j_call: TRBJ1-5; clone_size: few; cdr3_nt: TGTGCCAGCAGCTTAGCGAGGGGTGCGCAGCCCCAGCATTTT; cdr3_aa: CASSLARGAQPQHF
d_call: TRBD1; v_call: TRBV7-2; j_call: TRBJ2-1; clone_size: .; cdr3_nt: TGTGCCAGCAGCTACCGAAGTTACAGGGGGAGACCGAGCTCCTACAATGAGCAGTTCTTC; cdr3_aa: CASSYRSYRGRPSSYNEQFF
d_call: TRBD1; v_call: TRBV4-3; j_call: TRBJ2-1; clone_size: .; cdr3_nt: TGCGCCAGCAGCCAAGCCGGGACAGGGGTCTACAATGAGCAGTTCTTC; cdr3_aa: CASSQAGTGVYNEQFF
d_call: TRBD2; v_call: TRBV7-3; j_call: TRBJ2-3; clone_size: many; cdr3_nt: TGTGCCAGCAGTAACGGACTAGCGGGGGATTCTAGCACAGATACGCAGTATTTT; cdr3_aa: CASSNGLAGDSSTDTQYF
d_call: TRBD2; v_call: TRBV24-1; j_call: TRBJ2-1; clone_size: many; cdr3_nt: TGTGCCACCAGCCCCTTAGCGGGGGGAGGTTCACGTGAGCAGTTCTTC; cdr3_aa: CATSPLAGGGSREQFF
d_call: .; v_call: TRBV12-3/TRBV12-4; j_call: TRBJ1-1; clone_size: many; cdr3_nt: TGTGCCAGCAGCCAACAGGGAGGGAACACTGAAGCTTTCTTT; cdr3_aa: CASSQQGGNTEAFF
d_call: .; v_call: TRBV5-1; j_call: TRBJ1-1; clone_size: many; cdr3_nt: TGCGCCAGCAGCTTGGGACACGGGAACACTGAAGCTTTCTTT; cdr3_aa: CASSLGHGNTEAFF
d_call: .; v_call: TRBV11-2; j_call: TRBJ1-1; clone_size: many; cdr3_nt: TGTGCCAGCAGCTTTAGAGACAGTGAAGCTTTCTTT; cdr3_aa: CASSFRDSEAFF
d_call: TRBD1; v_call: TRBV19; j_call: TRBJ1-4; clone_size: .; cdr3_nt: TGTGCCAGTAGTATTCTCGGGACAGGAAATGAAAAACTGTTTTTT; cdr3_aa: CASSILGTGNEKLFF
d_call: TRBD2; v_call: TRBV7-9; j_call: TRBJ2-1; clone_size: few; cdr3_nt: TGTGCCAGCAGCCTAACCGGGACTAGGGGTCATGAGCAGTTCTTC; cdr3_aa: CASSLTGTRGHEQFF
d_call: .; v_call: TRBV9; j_call: TRBJ2-3; clone_size: many; cdr3_nt: TGTGCCAGCAGCTCAACAGGGTGGGGAACAGATACGCAGTATTTT; cdr3_aa: CASSSTGWGTDTQYF
d_call: .; v_call: TRBV12-3/TRBV12-4; j_call: TRBJ2-2; clone_size: .; cdr3_nt: TGTGCCAGCAGTTTCGAGGACATCACCGGGGAGCTGTTTTTT; cdr3_aa: CASSFEDITGELFF
d_call: TRBD2; v_call: TRBV29-1; j_call: TRBJ2-3; clone_size: few; cdr3_nt: TGCAGCGTTACGAGCGGGGGGGCAGGAGATACGCAGTATTTT; cdr3_aa: CSVTSGGAGDTQYF
d_call: TRBD1; v_call: TRBV14; j_call: TRBJ1-1; clone_size: many; cdr3_nt: TGTGCCAGCAGCCAAGAACCGACAGGGCTGGGAGCTTTCTTT; cdr3_aa: CASSQEPTGLGAFF
d_call: .; v_call: TRBV14; j_call: TRBJ2-3; clone_size: .; cdr3_nt: TGTGCCAGCAGCCAAGGGAAGGGATCAAGAAATACGCAGTATTTT; cdr3_aa: CASSQGKGSRNTQYF
d_call: .; v_call: TRBV5-1; j_call: TRBJ1-2; clone_size: many; cdr3_nt: TGCGCCAGCAGCTTGAACAGGGTGGAAGGCGGCTACACCTTC; cdr3_aa: CASSLNRVEGGYTF
d_call: .; v_call: TRBV27; j_call: TRBJ2-6; clone_size: .; cdr3_nt: TGTGCCAGCAGTCCCATTTCCGGAGCCAACGTCCTGACTTTC; cdr3_aa: CASSPISGANVLTF
d_call: .; v_call: TRBV12-5; j_call: TRBJ2-2; clone_size: .; cdr3_nt: TGTGCTAGTGGTTTGTTAGGGGGCGGGGAGCTGTTTTTT; cdr3_aa: CASGLLGGGELFF
d_call: .; v_call: TRBV7-2; j_call: TRBJ2-3; clone_size: .; cdr3_nt: TGTGCCAGCACCCCCGGTGGGGATACGCAGTATTTT; cdr3_aa: CASTPGGDTQYF
d_call: .; v_call: TRBV6-1; j_call: TRBJ2-3; clone_size: few; cdr3_nt: TGTGCCAGCAGTGAGTTCTGGGAGTCAGGGGATACGCAGTATTTT; cdr3_aa: CASSEFWESGDTQYF
d_call: .; v_call: TRBV6-6; j_call: TRBJ1-4; clone_size: .; cdr3_nt: TGTGCCAGCAGTTACGGGGCAGGGGTTTATGAAAAACTGTTTTTT; cdr3_aa: CASSYGAGVYEKLFF
d_call: .; v_call: TRBV5-1; j_call: TRBJ2-1; clone_size: many; cdr3_nt: TGCGCCAGCAGCTTATTGCAGGGCCTATACAATGAGCAGTTCTTC; cdr3_aa: CASSLLQGLYNEQFF
d_call: .; v_call: TRBV11-2; j_call: TRBJ2-5; clone_size: many; cdr3_nt: TGTGCCAGCAGCTTCAACTTGGCGGGGGCGTTGGCCCAGTACTTC; cdr3_aa: CASSFNLAGALAQYF